The 5 T cell receptor beta chains below come from one sample, sequenced in a study of identical twins. TCRdb redid the calling of the 5' RACE reads with MiXCR, one entry per CDR3 protein. The sample has some 320,000 distinct CDR3 sequences, about 12% seen once. The same sample was also used in a study of yellow fever vaccine responses in identical twins.

Sequencing was carried out using CD8+ T cells sorted from blood. These TCRs come from a woman aged 18-29 years in good health.

In this sample, this clonotype turned up many times. The rearrangement joins TRBV9 to TRBJ2-1, with D unresolved. CDR1 is SGDLS and CDR2 is YYNGEE in the germline V gene. The CDR3 is made up of 15 amino acids. With 0 bases removed from V and 6 bases from J, the gap between germline ends came to 13 bases. The CDR3, as DNA: TGTGCCAGCAGCGTAGCCGGAGCCCCCGGCAATGAGCAGTTCTTC. Amino acid sequence: CASSVAGAPGNEQFF.

This clonotype was seen a few times. The rearrangement uses TRBV4-2 and TRBJ2-3; D is undetermined. This CDR3 is 16 amino acids long. Germline CDR1 LGHNA, CDR2 YNFKEQ. Between the trimmed V and J ends, which lost 1 base and 1 base, there was a span of 12 bases. The CDR3 loop is CASSQVSSCRTDTQYF. The CDR3 nucleotides read TGTGCCAGCAGCCAAGTATCGAGTTGCCGCACAGATACGCAGTATTTT.

The gene calls are TRBV27 and TRBJ2-4; D assignment may be TRBD1 or TRBD2 (5 bases each). The V gene's germline CDR1 is MNHEY and CDR2 SMNVEV (reference sequence). The CDR3 totals 14 residues. V gave up 5 bases and J gave up 5 bases, with 13 bases separating them. In nucleotides, the CDR3 is TGTGCCAGCAGTCTCCGGGACGGCGAAAACATTCAGTACTTC. Its protein product is CASSLRDGENIQYF.

V is TRBV7-8 and J is TRBJ2-2, with 7 bases that match TRBD2. The CDR3 runs to 18 residues. The germline V gene encodes CDR1 SGHVS and CDR2 FQNEAQ. J gave up 3 bases and V 1 base, and 11 bases lay outside the gene matches. In nucleotides, the CDR3 is TGTGCCAGCAGCTTAGTGATATCGGCGGGAGCTCACACCGGGGAGCTGTTTTTT. Translating it yields CASSLVISAGAHTGELFF.

A word on this clonotype: A much larger clone differs by one base, so this may be a read error. The genes are TRBV29-1 and TRBJ2-1; D unclear. The CDR3 consists of 12 residues. Trimming shortened V by 5 bases and J by 6 bases, and 11 bases separated the two germline ends. CDR1 and CDR2 from the germline V gene are SQVTM and ANQGSEA. CDR3 amino acids: CSVRDWANEQFF. CDR3 nucleotides: TGCAGCGTTCGAGACTGGGCCAATGAGCAGTTCTTC.